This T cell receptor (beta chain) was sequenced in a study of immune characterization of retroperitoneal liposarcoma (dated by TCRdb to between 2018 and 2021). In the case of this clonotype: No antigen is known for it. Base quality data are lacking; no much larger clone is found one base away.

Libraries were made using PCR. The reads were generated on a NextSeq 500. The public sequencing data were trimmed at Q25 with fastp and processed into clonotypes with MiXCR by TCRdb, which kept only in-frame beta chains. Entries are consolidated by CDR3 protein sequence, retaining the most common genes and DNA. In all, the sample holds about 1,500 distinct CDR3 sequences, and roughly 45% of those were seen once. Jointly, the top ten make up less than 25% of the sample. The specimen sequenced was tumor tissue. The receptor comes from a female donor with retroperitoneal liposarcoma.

This receptor carries the CDR3 CASSLDRRIPDEQYF. Here is the DNA: TGTGCCAGCAGCTTAGATCGGCGGATCCCGGACGAGCAGTACTTC. The chain was built from TRBV7-2 and TRBJ2-1, with no D gene named confidently. The assigned J gene may be wrong: the sequence end matches TRBJ2-7 better. Taken from the germline V gene, the CDR1 and CDR2 loops are SGHTA and FQGNSA. The CDR3 numbers 15 residues from cysteine through phenylalanine. Only the CDR3 part of the read is kept: 45 bases, read in frame from the first base.